The next 14 T cell receptor beta chains were all read from a single sample in a study of T cells in Graves' hyperthyroidism and ophthalmopathy. RNA transcripts were the template for amplifying TCR beta CDR3 regions. The primer set for the first-round RT-PCR of the TCR CDR3 was HTBI. TCRdb recomputed calls from the multiplex PCR reads with MiXCR, one row per CDR3 protein. The sample consists of some 360,000 distinct CDR3 sequences, roughly 13% of them appearing once. Sequenced input: blood. Every receptor here comes from a woman aged 55-69 years with Graves' hyperthyroidism.

The table lists this clonotype with many counts. The chain uses TRBV5-1 and TRBJ1-2; tentative D call: TRBD1 (6 bases). The germline V and J ends were trimmed by 4 bases and 7 bases, with 20 bases remaining between them. Per the germline V gene, CDR1 is SGHRS and CDR2 is YFSETQ. This CDR3 has 15 amino acids. Here the CDR3 DNA reads TGCGCCAGCAGCCTATCCGGACAGATCCAGGGTGGCTACACCTTC. Translating gives CASSLSGQIQGGYTF. The entire variable domain, with the rest obtained from reference TRBV5-1 and TRBJ1-2, is as follows: KAGVTQTPRYLIKTRGQQVTLSCSPISGHRSVSWYQQTPGQGLQFLFEYFSETQRNKGNFPGRFSGRQFSNSRSEMNVSTLELGDSALYLCASSLSGQIQGGYTFGSGTRLTVV.

Turning to this clonotype: Since a much larger clone is just one base distant, this may be a read error. The CDR3 carries no conserved terminal phenylalanine or tryptophan, so it likely arises from a read error. This chain connects TRBV7-6 to TRBJ2-1; 11 bases agree with TRBD2. CDR1 and CDR2 (germline): SGHVS, FNYEAQ. This CDR3 contains 17 residues. V lost 6 bases to trimming and J lost 2 bases; unmatched junction nucleotides: 9. CDR3 sequence: CASRNPGTSGTYNEQFL. In DNA form, the CDR3 reads TGTGCCAGCAGGAATCCAGGGACTAGCGGAACCTACAATGAGCAGTTCCTC.

This clonotype has just a few counts. A much larger clone sits a single nucleotide away, making a read error possible. The chain uses TRBV12-3 or TRBV12-4 and TRBJ1-5; D is perhaps TRBD1 (5 bases). Trimming took off 5 bases at V and 3 bases at J, with 11 bases between the two ends. The CDR3 covers 14 residues. The CDR3 here is CASSDSLINQPQHF. The CDR3 DNA sequence: TGTGCCAGCAGTGACAGCCTGATCAATCAGCCCCAGCATTTT.

This clonotype showed up many times. The chain couples TRBV6-1 to TRBJ2-3; TRBD2 matches 9 bases. V dropped 6 bases and J dropped 1; count of bases not matched to a gene: 8. CDR3 size: 16 residues. Germline loops: CDR1 MNHNS, CDR2 SASEGT. In DNA form, the CDR3 reads TGTGCCAGCAGGAAAAGCGGGAGGAGCGGCACAGATACGCAGTATTTT. Residues: CASRKSGRSGTDTQYF.

This clonotype was seen at least ten times. DNA for the CDR3: TGTGCCAGCTCACAAGGCCGAGGACGAGTGAACACTGAAGCTTTCTTT. Amino acid sequence: CASSQGRGRVNTEAFF. The J gene is TRBJ1-1, the V gene TRBV18; D not resolved. The V end was cut by 4 bases, the J end by 0 bases, with 15 bases between. Germline V gene lookup returns CDR1 KGHSH and CDR2 LQKENI. The CDR3 spans 16 residues.

This clonotype was counted many times. This chain links TRBV11-2 with TRBJ1-3; tentative D call: TRBD1 (6 bases). The germline V gene encodes CDR1 SGHAT and CDR2 FQNNGV. Between the trimmed V and J ends, which lost 7 bases and 0 bases, there was a span of 16 bases. The length of the CDR3 is 16 residues. The CDR3 nucleotides read TGTGCCAGCACCAGGACAGCAGCCGACTCTGGAAACACCATATATTTT. It yields the protein CASTRTAADSGNTIYF.

A few counts support this clonotype. The chain recombines TRBV5-4 with TRBJ2-1; 16 bases match TRBD2. CDR3 length equals 19 residues. Germline values: CDR1 SGHNT, CDR2 YYREEE (reference sequence). V lost 1 base, J lost 5 bases, and 9 bases stayed unmatched. In DNA form, the CDR3 reads TGTGCCAGCAGCTTGTTGGGACTAGCGGGAGGGATGGGAAACAATGAGCAGTTCTTC. Translated, it gives CASSLLGLAGGMGNNEQFF.

This clonotype was recorded at least ten times. The rearrangement links TRBV27 to TRBJ2-1, with D hard to call. CDR3 length equals 14 residues. The germline gives CDR1 MNHEY, CDR2 SMNVEV (reference sequence). Between the trimmed V and J ends, which lost 5 bases and 5 bases, there was a span of 13 bases. The CDR3 bases are TGTGCCAGCAGTCCCCACCCTAGAAACAATGAGCAGTTCTTC. Amino acid sequence: CASSPHPRNNEQFF.

Of note for this clonotype: This sequence may be a read error, since a much larger clone differs from it by one base. The J gene is TRBJ2-7, the V gene TRBV6-2 or TRBV6-3, with 14 bases fitting TRBD2. Germline V gene sequence: CDR1 MNHEY, CDR2 SVGEGT. This CDR3 spans 18 amino acids. The CDR3 region has the DNA TGTGCCGGCAGTTACCGACTTGGGACTAGCGGGAGTCCCTACGAGCAGTACTTC. Translated, it gives CAGSYRLGTSGSPYEQYF.

The table lists this clonotype with many counts. CDR3 region: CASSLVVIGNTEAFF. The CDR3 region has the DNA TGTGCCAGCAGCTTAGTAGTCATCGGGAACACTGAAGCTTTCTTT. The chain joins TRBV11-3 to TRBJ1-1, with no clear D. V lost 1 base and J lost 1, with 10 bases in between. Germline V CDR1 and CDR2: SGHNT, YENEEA. CDR3 length equals 15 residues. The full variable domain, rest sourced from reference TRBV11-3 and TRBJ1-1, is EAGVVQSPRYKIIEKKQPVAFWCNPISGHNTLYWYLQNLGQGPELLIRYENEEAVDDSQLPKDRFSAERLKGVDSTLKIQPAELGDSAVYLCASSLVVIGNTEAFFGQGTRLTVV.

This clonotype was found many times. The V gene is TRBV20-1, the J gene TRBJ1-1, with D hard to call. This CDR3 has 15 amino acids. Trimming cost V 0 bases and J 1 base, with 12 bases left between them. Germline V gene lookup returns CDR1 DFQATT and CDR2 SNEGSKA (reference sequence). CDR3: CSARDPVGGNTEAFF. The CDR3, as DNA: TGCAGTGCTAGAGACCCCGTGGGAGGGAACACTGAAGCTTTCTTT.

In its sample, this clonotype was seen many times. The V call is TRBV6-1, the J call TRBJ2-1; TRBD1 aligns across 7 bases. V lost 5 bases to trimming and J lost 10 bases; unmatched junction nucleotides: 2. Per the germline V gene, CDR1 is MNHNS and CDR2 is SASEGT. The CDR3 sequence is 11 residues long. CDR3 amino acids: CASSWGQEQFF. The CDR3 coding sequence is TGTGCCAGCAGTTGGGGACAGGAGCAGTTCTTC.

The V call is TRBV28, the J call TRBJ2-2, with 13 bases that match TRBD2. Germline V gives CDR1 MDHEN, CDR2 SYDVKM. The trim removed 5 bases at V and 7 bases at J, leaving 10 bases unmatched. CDR3 length equals 17 residues. CDR3 DNA: TGTGCCAGCAGTCTTGGACTAGCGGGAGAACTGGGCGGGGAGCTGTTTTTT. Amino acid sequence: CASSLGLAGELGGELFF.

V usage is TRBV5-5 and J usage is TRBJ2-7; D unresolved. The CDR3 loop spans 12 amino acids. CDR1 and CDR2 from the germline V gene are SGHKS and YYEKEE (reference sequence). Trimming cost V 0 bases and J 7 bases, with 8 bases left between them. CDR3 sequence reads: CASSLGGTEQYF. In nucleotides, the CDR3 is TGTGCCAGCAGCTTGGGAGGAACAGAGCAGTACTTC.